These T cell receptor beta chains were read from a single sample in a study of OX40 agonist ivuxolimab in advanced cancers. Assay used: immunoSEQ multiplex PCR; TCRdb lists only in-frame clones, some missing. The sample shows approximately 99,000 clones, 80% to 90% of them seen only once. Specimen: CD4+ or CD8+ T cells sorted from blood, collected in a trial of the OX40 agonist ivuxolimab. These receptors were collected from an adult with an advanced solid tumor such as melanoma, head and neck, liver or kidney cancer. CDR3s include the opening cysteine and the closing phenylalanine or tryptophan. Each record gives: J gene, D gene, clone size, V gene, CDR3 protein, CDR3 DNA. D genes are given only for firm matches. Clone size appears in some rows only: once, few, many, or a class for an expanded clone.

TRBJ1-2	NA	NA	TRBV7-9	CASTYAGTQNYGYTF	TGTGCCAGCACCTATGCGGGGACTCAAAACTATGGCTACACCTTC
TRBJ1-5	NA	NA	TRBV2	CASSEAGSTGRQPQHF	TGTGCCAGCAGTGAAGCCGGGTCGACAGGACGTCAGCCCCAGCATTTT
TRBJ1-1	NA	NA	TRBV6-1	CASSDAWGVEPEAFF	TGTGCCAGCAGTGATGCTTGGGGTGTCGAACCTGAAGCTTTCTTT
TRBJ1-2	NA	NA	TRBV7-9	CASSLDRAHYGYTF	TGTGCCAGCAGCTTAGACAGGGCGCACTATGGCTACACCTTC
TRBJ2-7	NA	NA	TRBV7-7	CASSYDGSYEQYF	TGTGCTAGCAGCTATGACGGGAGCTACGAGCAGTACTTC
TRBJ1-5	NA	NA	TRBV30	CAWSKDSNNQPQHF	TGTGCCTGGAGTAAGGACAGTAACAATCAGCCCCAGCATTTT
TRBJ2-3	NA	NA	TRBV12-5	CASGLSRTPSTDTQYF	TGTGCTAGTGGTTTGTCTAGGACACCGAGCACAGATACGCAGTATTTT
TRBJ1-6	TRBD1	NA	TRBV27	CASSPYSGTGRSPLHF	TGTGCCAGCAGTCCCTACTCCGGGACAGGGAGATCACCCCTCCACTTT
TRBJ1-5	TRBD1	NA	TRBV30	CAWSRDRGYNQPQHF	TGTGCCTGGAGCCGGGACAGGGGGTACAATCAGCCCCAGCATTTT
TRBJ1-2	NA	NA	TRBV9	CASSVVANYGYTF	TGTGCCAGCAGCGTAGTAGCAAACTATGGCTACACCTTC
TRBJ2-7	NA	NA	TRBV5-6	CASSFGNYEQYF	TGTGCCAGCAGCTTCGGGAACTACGAGCAGTACTTC
TRBJ1-4	TRBD1	NA	TRBV9	CASSAGTGRSEKLFF	TGTGCCAGCAGCGCCGGGACAGGGCGATCCGAAAAACTGTTTTTT
TRBJ2-2	NA	NA	TRBV11-2	CASSLGFDDTGELFF	TGTGCCAGCAGCTTAGGTTTCGATGACACCGGGGAGCTGTTTTTT
TRBJ2-2	TRBD2	NA	TRBV30	CAWSVIAGSPGELFF	TGTGCCTGGAGTGTTATAGCGGGGTCTCCCGGGGAGCTGTTTTTT
TRBJ2-2	TRBD1	NA	TRBV6-5	CASRTGRSTGELFF	TGTGCCAGCAGGACAGGGCGAAGCACCGGGGAGCTGTTTTTT
TRBJ2-3	TRBD2	NA	TRBV6-5	CASSYGAGGPHTQYF	TGTGCCAGCAGTTACGGAGCGGGGGGGCCCCATACGCAGTATTTT
TRBJ1-1	TRBD1	NA	TRBV6-6	CASRTGTGNTEAFF	TGTGCCAGCAGGACTGGGACAGGGAACACTGAAGCTTTCTTT
TRBJ2-7	NA	NA	TRBV6-5	CASTPDRAGEQYF	TGTGCCAGCACCCCAGACAGGGCGGGGGAGCAGTACTTC
TRBJ2-7	NA	NA	TRBV4-1	CASSQVSTGPLYEQYF	TGCGCCAGCAGCCAAGTTTCGACAGGCCCTCTCTACGAGCAGTACTTC
TRBJ2-2	NA	NA	TRBV7-2	CASTSDPNTGELFF	TGTGCCAGCACCTCCGACCCGAACACCGGGGAGCTGTTTTTT
TRBJ2-7	TRBD2	NA	TRBV19	CASSPGLDALEQYF	TGTGCCAGTAGTCCGGGACTAGACGCTCTCGAGCAGTACTTC
TRBJ2-1	NA	once	TRBV30	CAWGASYNEQFF	TGTGCCTGGGGGGCCTCCTACAATGAGCAGTTCTTC
TRBJ1-1	NA	NA	TRBV19	CASSMVGGATEAFF	TGTGCCAGTAGTATGGTGGGGGGGGCCACTGAAGCTTTCTTT
TRBJ2-5	NA	NA	TRBV11-2	CASSLVQGQETQYF	TGTGCCAGCAGCTTAGTTCAGGGTCAAGAGACCCAGTACTTC